This TCR beta chain was recorded in a study of blood T cell repertoires in COVID-19. The method was immunoSEQ multiplex PCR; TCRdb's version includes in-frame clones alone and lacks a portion of them. Among roughly 250,000 clones, approximately 85% were seen once, and the ten largest hold about 4.1%. The source of this sequence is a woman in her 30s who had recovered from COVID-19. The sequenced sample consisted of PBMCs or T cells enriched from blood (not recorded which).

CDR3 loop: CASSVSRDTEAFF. DNA of the CDR3: TGTGCCAGCAGCGTAAGCAGGGACACTGAAGCTTTCTTT. V and J are TRBV9 and TRBJ1-1; a weak D match, TRBD1 (5 bases). Germline loops: CDR1 SGDLS, CDR2 YYNGEE. The CDR3 totals 13 residues. V lost 1 base, J lost 3 bases, and 7 bases lay in between.